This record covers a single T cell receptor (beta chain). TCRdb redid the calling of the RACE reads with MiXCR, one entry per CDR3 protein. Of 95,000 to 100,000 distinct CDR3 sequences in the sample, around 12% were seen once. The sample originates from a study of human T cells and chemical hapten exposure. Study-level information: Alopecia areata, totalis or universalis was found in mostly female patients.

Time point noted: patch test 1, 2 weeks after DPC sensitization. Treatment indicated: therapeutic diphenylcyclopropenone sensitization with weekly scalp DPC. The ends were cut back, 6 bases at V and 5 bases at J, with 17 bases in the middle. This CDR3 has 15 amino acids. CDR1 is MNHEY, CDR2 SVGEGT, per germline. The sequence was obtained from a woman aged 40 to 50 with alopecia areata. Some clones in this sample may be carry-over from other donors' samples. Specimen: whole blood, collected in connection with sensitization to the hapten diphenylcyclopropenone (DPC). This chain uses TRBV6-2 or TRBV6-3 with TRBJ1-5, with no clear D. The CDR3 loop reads CASSERRTPDQPQHF. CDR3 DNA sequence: TGTGCCAGCAGCGAACGACGGACTCCGGATCAGCCCCAGCATTTT.